These 20 T cell receptor beta chains came from one sample sequenced in a study of high-grade serous ovarian cancer treatment subgroups. The tumor samples were collected prior to definitive surgery or chemotherapy. The method was immunoSEQ multiplex PCR; TCRdb's version includes in-frame clones alone and lacks a portion of them. Of over a thousand clones detected, less than 85% appear once; the ten largest clones hold approximately 14%. What was sequenced was tumor tissue. These receptors originate from a human donor with high-grade serous ovarian cancer.

A few counts support this clone. The chain carries TRBV18 and TRBJ2-7; 7 bases match TRBD1. Germline CDR1 and CDR2: KGHSH and LQKENI. The CDR3 is 16 residues long. The V gene end was trimmed by 2 bases and the J gene end by 3 bases; junction bases not matched to a gene: 10. The CDR3 DNA sequence: TGTGCCAGCTCACCAGGCAGGGGGAGAGGGGACTACGAGCAGTACTTC. It is translated as CASSPGRGRGDYEQYF. Full variable domain (rest looked up from reference TRBV18 and TRBJ2-7): NAGVMQNPRHLVRRRGQEARLRCSPMKGHSHVYWYRQLPEEGLKFMVYLQKENIIDESGMPKERFSAEFPKEGPSILRIQQVVRGDSAAYFCASSPGRGRGDYEQYFGPGTRLTVT.

The sample holds one count of this clone. The chain links TRBV19 to TRBJ1-4; weak D call: TRBD1 (5 bases). This CDR3 has 22 residues. Germline-derived CDR1 and CDR2 are LNHDA and SQIVND (reference sequence). The ends were cut back, 2 bases at V and 5 bases at J, with 33 bases in the middle. The CDR3 protein is CASSILFRGGRENKELNEKLFF. CDR3 coding DNA: TGTGCCAGTAGTATACTTTTCCGCGGGGGAAGGGAGAACAAGGAGCTGAATGAAAAACTGTTTTTT.

V and J are TRBV7-2 and TRBJ2-7, with D unresolved. This CDR3 contains 12 residues. Between the trimmed V and J ends, which lost 1 base and 4 bases, there was a span of 5 bases. Germline-derived CDR1 and CDR2 are SGHTA and FQGNSA. This CDR3 is CASSLVGYEQYF. The CDR3 region has the DNA TGTGCCAGCAGCTTAGTCGGGTACGAGCAGTACTTC. Filled out from reference TRBV7-2 and TRBJ2-7, the complete variable domain reads GAGVSQSPSNKVTEKGKDVELRCDPISGHTALYWYRQSLGQGLEFLIYFQGNSAPDKSGLPSDRFSAERTGGSVSTLTIQRTQQEDSAVYLCASSLVGYEQYFGPGTRLTVT.

The chain joins TRBV15 to TRBJ1-1; no reliable D call. From germline, CDR1 is LNHNV and CDR2 YYDKDF (reference sequence). The CDR3 runs 15 residues. V lost 0 bases, J lost 3 bases, and 11 bases lay in between. This CDR3 reads CATSRENLEDTEAFF. For the CDR3, the DNA is TGTGCCACCAGCAGAGAGAATTTAGAGGACACTGAAGCTTTCTTT.

This chain connects TRBV5-4 to TRBJ2-1; D is uncertain. Germline V CDR1 and CDR2: SGHNT, YYREEE (reference sequence). The CDR3 length is 15 residues. Trimming left V 4 bases short and J 1 base short, with 12 bases between. CDR3 sequence reads: CASSPGVGSYNEQFF. CDR3 in DNA: TGTGCCAGCAGCCCCGGCGTAGGGTCCTACAATGAGCAGTTCTTC.

The rearrangement links TRBV29-1 to TRBJ2-4; D gene uncertain. The V and J ends lost 7 bases and 5 bases respectively, with 9 bases between them. Germline-derived CDR1 and CDR2 are SQVTM and ANQGSEA. CDR3 length equals 11 residues. The CDR3: CSGAEQNIQYF. CDR3 DNA: TGCAGCGGGGCGGAGCAAAACATTCAGTACTTC.

The chain couples TRBV5-6 to TRBJ1-4; TRBD1 might be the D (6 bases). Per germline, CDR1 SGHDT and CDR2 YYEEEE. V lost 4 bases, J lost 8 bases, and 18 bases lay in between. The CDR3 is made up of 15 amino acids. CDR3 sequence reads: CASSQPRGGNEKLFF. The CDR3 bases are TGTGCCAGCAGCCAGCCGAGGGGGGGGAACGAAAAACTGTTTTTT.

The chain employs TRBV4-1 and TRBJ1-6, with 8 positions matching TRBD1. V lost 8 bases, J lost 10 bases, and 7 bases stayed unmatched. The CDR3 totals 13 residues. Germline CDR1 MGHRA, CDR2 YSYEKL. The CDR3: CASRGQGQSPLHF. The CDR3, as DNA: TGCGCCAGCCGTGGACAGGGTCAATCACCCCTCCACTTT.

The chain carries TRBV27 and TRBJ2-7; D is unresolved. From germline, CDR1 is MNHEY and CDR2 SMNVEV (reference sequence). V lost 4 bases and J 7 bases, leaving 17 bases between the germline ends. The CDR3 is 14 residues long. CDR3 nucleotides: TGTGCCAGCAGTTCCGCCTCTCGGGTTCGGGAGCAGTACTTC. Translated, it gives CASSSASRVREQYF.

The table lists this clone with a few counts. V gene TRBV2 combines with J gene TRBJ1-3; no definite D call. Trimming removed 3 bases from V and 3 bases from J, with 9 bases in between. The CDR3 covers 14 residues. Germline V lookup: CDR1 SNHLY, CDR2 FYNNEI. DNA of the CDR3: TGTGCCAGCAGTGACCCCGGCGGTGGAAACACCATATATTTT. It codes for CASSDPGGGNTIYF.

This clone was seen a few times. The chain has TRBV6-6 and TRBJ1-5; D is unclear. The CDR3 consists of 14 residues. Germline values: CDR1 MNHNY, CDR2 SVGAGI (reference sequence). V dropped 7 bases and J dropped 0 bases, with 10 bases sitting between them. As DNA, the CDR3 is TGTGCCAGCATCCAAGGAGATAGCAATCAGCCCCAGCATTTT. Translating it yields CASIQGDSNQPQHF.

This clone was observed a handful of times. This sequence joins TRBV2 and TRBJ1-5; D is unresolved. Per germline, CDR1 SNHLY and CDR2 FYNNEI. This CDR3 is built from 15 residues. Trimming left V 0 bases short and J 9 bases short, with 15 bases between. This chain's CDR3 is CASSEALPSLGPQHF. CDR3 nucleotides: TGTGCCAGCAGTGAAGCATTACCATCGCTGGGGCCCCAGCATTTT.

The chain joins TRBV27 to TRBJ1-5; weak D call: TRBD1 (5 bases). The V gene's germline CDR1 is MNHEY and CDR2 SMNVEV (reference sequence). V lost 0 bases, J lost 6 bases, and 9 bases lay in between. This CDR3 has 14 amino acids. CDR3 in amino acids: CASSLSRGGQPQHF. The CDR3 bases are TGTGCCAGCAGTTTATCGAGGGGAGGTCAGCCCCAGCATTTT.

V gene TRBV5-1 combines with J gene TRBJ2-1; 13 bases are shared with TRBD2. The V gene end was trimmed by 4 bases and the J gene end by 0 bases; junction bases not matched to a gene: 7. Germline assignment: CDR1 SGHRS and CDR2 YFSETQ. The CDR3 length is 18 residues. For the CDR3, the DNA is TGCGCCAGCAGCGTTGGGACTAGCGGGGCGAGCTCCTACAATGAGCAGTTCTTC. It yields the protein CASSVGTSGASSYNEQFF.

The chain uses TRBV18 and TRBJ2-6; no firm D call. Germline loops: CDR1 KGHSH, CDR2 LQKENI. Trimming removed 5 bases from V and 3 bases from J, with 23 bases in between. CDR3 size: 19 residues. Written as DNA, the CDR3 is TGTGCCAGCTCATATTCGTCCAGCCCCATTTTTAGTGGGGCCAACGTCCTGACTTTC. It is translated as CASSYSSSPIFSGANVLTF. Together with reference TRBV18 and TRBJ2-6, the CDR3 gives the full variable domain: NAGVMQNPRHLVRRRGQEARLRCSPMKGHSHVYWYRQLPEEGLKFMVYLQKENIIDESGMPKERFSAEFPKEGPSILRIQQVVRGDSAAYFCASSYSSSPIFSGANVLTFGAGSRLTVL.

CDR3 sequence (DNA): TGTGCCAGCAGCGTAGAGGGCACAGGGGACACAGATACGCAGTATTTT. This sequence encodes CASSVEGTGDTDTQYF. The chain couples TRBV9 to TRBJ2-3; 7 nucleotides match TRBD1. J lost 2 bases, V lost 0 bases, and 6 bases had no gene match. This CDR3 has 16 residues. Germline values: CDR1 SGDLS, CDR2 YYNGEE. Using reference TRBV9 and TRBJ2-3 for the parts outside the CDR3, the full variable domain is DSGVTQTPKHLITATGQRVTLRCSPRSGDLSVYWYQQSLDQGLQFLIQYYNGEERAKGNILERFSAQQFPDLHSELNLSSLELGDSALYFCASSVEGTGDTDTQYFGPGTRLTVL.

The genes are TRBV4-1 and TRBJ2-1, with D maybe TRBD1 (5 bases). With 6 bases removed from V and 4 bases from J, the gap between germline ends came to 16 bases. The CDR3 runs to 15 residues. In germline, CDR1 is MGHRA, CDR2 YSYEKL. DNA of the CDR3: TGCGCCAGCAGTCCTGAAGGGGCCCAATACAATGAGCAGTTCTTC. Translating it yields CASSPEGAQYNEQFF.

The V and J genes are TRBV4-1 and TRBJ1-2; D perhaps matches TRBD1 (5 bases). This CDR3 contains 15 residues. Deletions cut 3 bases from V and 2 bases from J, with 13 bases between. The germline gives CDR1 MGHRA, CDR2 YSYEKL. In DNA form, the CDR3 reads TGCGCCAGCAGCCAGTCGCAGGGAGCAAACTATGGCTACACCTTC. Its protein product is CASSQSQGANYGYTF.

This clone was counted only a few times. The rearrangement joins TRBV5-1 to TRBJ1-1; perhaps TRBD1 as D (6 bases). Germline V CDR1 and CDR2: SGHRS, YFSETQ. The CDR3 is made up of 19 amino acids. V lost 5 bases and J 0 bases, leaving 26 bases between the germline ends. Here the CDR3 reads CASSYQRGAGGTLNTEAFF. The CDR3, as DNA: TGCGCCAGCAGTTACCAACGGGGGGCCGGGGGAACCCTGAACACTGAAGCTTTCTTT.

This chain connects TRBV14 to TRBJ1-1, with D possibly TRBD1 on 5 matching bases. Germline assignment: CDR1 SGHDN and CDR2 FVKESK. The CDR3 is 14 residues long. Trimming stripped 1 base from V and 4 bases from J, with 10 bases between. The CDR3 region is CASSQVRGGTEAFF. DNA for the CDR3: TGTGCCAGCAGCCAAGTTCGCGGGGGCACTGAAGCTTTCTTT.